This is a list of T cell receptor beta chains from one sample in a study of cytomegalovirus exposure and HLA in healthy donors. Assay used: immunoSEQ multiplex PCR; TCRdb lists only in-frame clones, some missing. The repertoire holds some 90,000 clones, with over 60% as singletons. What was sequenced was PBMCs. The receptor set was obtained from a man aged 40-55 years in good health and CMV-seronegative. Both conserved end residues are part of each CDR3. Only part of the rows carry a size: once, few, many, or a class if the clone is expanded.

v_gene	abundance	CDR3aa
TRBV5-5	NA	CASSFQGDGYTF
TRBV5-6	NA	CASSLTGTNTGELFF
TRBV11-2	NA	CASSQGQGIRKLFF
TRBV4-1	NA	CASSHAGAGDKPQHF
TRBV5-5	few	CASSSQGAGETQYF
TRBV7-9	NA	CASRADRTNGYTF
TRBV2	NA	CASKQGHSPLHF
TRBV28	NA	CASRRSPGNTIYF
TRBV6-5	NA	CASTPGGVEQFF
TRBV2	once	CASSEEGFVTGMGEAFF
TRBV19	NA	CASSIETNRQTQYF
TRBV14	NA	CASSQEMAVLPGEQYF
TRBV5-1	NA	CASSSGLVRVSYNEQFF
TRBV5-4	few	CASSQIQGEDYGYTF
TRBV19	once	CASTPTSVDEQFF
TRBV5-4	NA	CASSLGGPSRKRTEAFF
TRBV28	once	CASSRGGTYEQYF
TRBV18	NA	CASSPGLAVTYEQYF
TRBV14	few	CASSQVSGGGYGYTF